This TCR beta chain was profiled in a study of blood T cell repertoires in COVID-19. Turning to the study itself: COVID-19 samples collected from the United States, Italy and Spain covered acute and convalescent phases. T cells, B-cell-depleted T cells, or PBMCs provided the cDNA or gDNA that served as material.

As handled by the study authors: Estimation of nucleated cell counts was performed using reference gene primer amplification. Repertoires were generated with immunoSEQ multiplex PCR, while TCRdb's copy carries only in-frame clones and drops some. Clonal size and the V and J genes are those of that table, whereas D and trimming came from the DNA. The data show roughly 130,000 clones, with 70% to 85% seen just once and 16% held by the top ten. This clone was observed a few times. V lost 5 bases and J lost 4, with 9 bases in between. This CDR3 comprises 13 residues. This sequence joins TRBV12-3 or TRBV12-4 and TRBJ1-5; a possible D gene is TRBD1 (5 bases). The sequence was obtained from a woman aged 45-65 years with acute or convalescent COVID-19. The specimen was peripheral blood. DNA for the CDR3: TGTGCCAGCAGTCCTCAGGGTAATCAGCCCCAGCATTTT. Translating gives CASSPQGNQPQHF.